This entry lists 7 T cell receptor beta chains sequenced from one sample in a study of CDR3 diversity in severe acne. TCRdb fed the PCR reads into MiXCR, producing one record per CDR3 protein. The sample lists more than 80,000 distinct CDR3 sequences, 45% to 55% occurring once. The sample consisted of blood. These TCRs come from a male donor with severe acne vulgaris.

The chain links TRBV11-1 to TRBJ2-7; unclear D gene. The CDR3 is 13 amino acids. Trimming left V 6 bases short and J 3 bases short, with 12 bases between. Germline V gives CDR1 SGHAT, CDR2 FQDESV (reference sequence). CDR3 sequence reads: CASSPDGYYEQYF. The DNA of the CDR3 is TGTGCCAGCAGTCCTGACGGATACTACGAGCAGTACTTC.

Many counts were recorded for this clonotype. The rearrangement joins TRBV2 to TRBJ2-1; D possibly corresponds to TRBD2 (5 bases). Per the germline V gene, CDR1 is SNHLY and CDR2 is FYNNEI. The CDR3 is 12 amino acids. Trimming shortened V by 2 bases and J by 12 bases, and 11 bases separated the two germline ends. The CDR3: CASSEQASLQFF. CDR3 coding DNA: TGTGCCAGCAGTGAACAGGCTAGCCTGCAGTTCTTC.

The V call is TRBV2, the J call TRBJ1-2, with 9 positions matching TRBD1. CDR1 SNHLY and CDR2 FYNNEI come from the germline V gene. V lost 4 bases and J lost 3; bases outside the gene matches: 9. The CDR3 contains 16 residues. The CDR3 protein is CASSAGLTGGYYGYTF. The CDR3 DNA reads TGTGCCAGCAGTGCAGGCCTCACAGGGGGCTACTATGGCTACACCTTC. The full variable domain, in which reference TRBV2 and TRBJ1-2 provide the parts outside the CDR3, is EPEVTQTPSHQVTQMGQEVILRCVPISNHLYFYWYRQILGQKVEFLVSFYNNEISEKSEIFDDQFSVERPDGSNFTLKIRSTKLEDSAMYFCASSAGLTGGYYGYTFGSGTRLTVV.

In its sample, this clonotype was seen many times. The chain joins TRBV5-6 to TRBJ2-7, with D unclear. Germline V gene lookup returns CDR1 SGHDT and CDR2 YYEEEE. CDR3 length: 13 residues. V was cut by 8 bases and J by 3 bases, with 15 bases left in between. Written as DNA, the CDR3 is TGTGCCAGTTCACCAGCGAGGAGCTACGAGCAGTACTTC. Its protein is CASSPARSYEQYF.

This clonotype was seen only a few times. At one of its ends the junction is not consistent with the germline gene, which may arise from a read error. V gene TRBV20-1 combines with J gene TRBJ2-1; 14 bases are shared with TRBD2. The CDR3 has 16 amino acids. The germline CDR1 and CDR2 sequences are DFQATT and SNEGSKA (reference sequence). CDR3 sequence reads: CGARGLAGASYNEQFF. The DNA for the CDR3 is TGCGGTGCTAGGGGACTAGCGGGAGCGTCTTACAATGAGCAGTTCTTC.

This clonotype was counted at least ten times. V gene TRBV10-3 combines with J gene TRBJ2-1; the match to TRBD1 covers 10 bases. Germline V gene sequence: CDR1 ENHRY, CDR2 SYGVKD. V lost 8 bases, J lost 8 bases, and 18 bases stayed unmatched. This CDR3 region has 17 residues. As DNA, the CDR3 is TGTGCCATCGCCTCAGGGGACAGGGGACAGGATCGTGATGAGCAGTTCTTC. This sequence encodes CAIASGDRGQDRDEQFF.

The rearrangement uses TRBV10-3 and TRBJ1-6; D remains unclear. V was trimmed by 10 bases and J by 10 bases, leaving 23 bases between them. CDR3 length: 15 residues. In germline, CDR1 is ENHRY, CDR2 SYGVKD. CDR3 nucleotides: TGTGCCAGCACCCCAGAAGAGGTATCTTGGTCACCCCTCCACTTT. This encodes CASTPEEVSWSPLHF.